This T cell receptor beta chain was found in a study of technical replicates of blood from several donors. This clone was seen a single time. Clones were sequenced by immunoSEQ multiplex PCR, and TCRdb holds only the in-frame ones, with some missing. The data hold tens of thousands of clones, with about 94% observed a single time. There are 13 residues in the CDR3. CDR1 and CDR2 from the germline V gene are LNHDA and SQIVND (reference sequence). V lost 5 bases, J lost 8 bases, and 8 bases stayed unmatched. This receptor was obtained from a human donor in good health. The material sequenced was T cells isolated from PBMCs. The chain is built from TRBV19 and TRBJ1-2; 7 nucleotides agree with TRBD1. The CDR3 region is CASSVNRGSGYTF. Written as DNA, the CDR3 is TGTGCCAGTAGTGTTAACAGGGGATCCGGCTACACCTTC.